This T cell receptor (beta chain) was sequenced during a study of blood T cell repertoires in COVID-19. Sequencing was performed with immunoSEQ multiplex PCR; in TCRdb, only in-frame clones are kept and a portion is missing. The data show 300,000 to 450,000 clones, around 90% seen once. Participants were aged roughly 18 to 89 years from about two dozen US areas. Membership in each cohort depended on participant-reported clinical history. Donors of Cohort 3 who recovered were those that had two negative PCRs, clearance, or symptom resolution. This clonotype was obtained from a woman between 18 and 29 years old who had recovered from COVID-19. The material sequenced was PBMCs or T cells enriched from blood (not recorded which).

The CDR3 here is CAISEQQGRNYNEQFF. The CDR3, as DNA: TGTGCCATCAGTGAGCAGCAGGGAAGAAACTACAATGAGCAGTTCTTC. V usage is TRBV10-3 and J usage is TRBJ2-1, with D possibly being TRBD1 (5 bases). The germline gives CDR1 ENHRY, CDR2 SYGVKD. The CDR3 totals 16 residues. Trimming took off 2 bases at V and 3 bases at J, with 14 bases between the two ends.